This T cell receptor beta chain was identified during a study of graft-versus-host responses after intestinal transplantation. Looked up from germline, CDR1 is ENHRY and CDR2 is SYGVKD. V dropped 0 bases and J dropped 9 bases, with 6 bases sitting between them. The CDR3 is 12 amino acids. The assay was immunoSEQ multiplex PCR, and TCRdb's table has in-frame clones only and misses some. The sample has 70,000 to 95,000 clones; approximately 87% are singletons. Comment on this clone: The antigen is undetermined.

Whole-study findings and limits: The recipient marrow held GvH clones, and some of them showed up first in ileum or blood. Researchers found peak circulating GvH clone levels linked to early post-transplant HvG declines.

Sequenced material: unstimulated CD4+ T cells sorted from spleen or lymph node cells, taken before intestinal transplant. The chain couples TRBV10-3 to TRBJ2-4; D not certain. The TCR sequence derives from a human donor who received an intestinal transplant. The CDR3 nucleotides read TGTGCCATCAGTGAGTCTTTGGCCATTCAGTACTTC. Its translation is CAISESLAIQYF.